This TCR beta chain was retrieved from a study of control samples from healthy donors and cancer patients. Germline-derived CDR1 and CDR2 are SEHNR and FQNEAQ (reference sequence). The V gene end was trimmed by 5 bases and the J gene end by 4 bases; junction bases not matched to a gene: 10. CDR3 length: 16 residues. Sequencing was performed with immunoSEQ multiplex PCR; in TCRdb, only in-frame clones are kept and a portion is missing. The sample comprises tens of thousands of clones, about 95% of which are singletons, and about 4% rests with the top ten. The source is a man between 25 and 39 years old in good health. The chain has TRBV7-9 and TRBJ2-7; TRBD1 matches 11 bases. Sequenced material: blood. The CDR3 here is CASSQGGGTGGYEQYF. The CDR3 coding sequence is TGTGCCAGCAGCCAGGGCGGCGGGACAGGGGGGTACGAGCAGTACTTC.